This T cell receptor (beta chain) was sequenced during a study of T cells expressing NK-cell markers. TCRdb re-called the 5' RACE reads; one entry per CDR3 protein, DNA not given. The listing records 150,000 to 170,000 distinct CDR3 sequences. Germline loops: CDR1 SEHNR, CDR2 FQNEAQ (reference sequence). The CDR3 length is 14 residues. The receptor's source is a woman aged 50 to 60 in good health. The sample consisted of blood T cells: a sorted CD56 or NKG2C T cell subset, CD4+ or CD8+ T cells, or bulk PBMC T cells (not recorded which). This chain joins TRBV7-9 and TRBJ2-1. CDR3 in amino acids: CASSLVGGPNEQFF.